This T cell receptor beta chain came from a study of OX40 agonist ivuxolimab in advanced cancers. The study's findings and limits: Fewer expanded clones were found on average in CD4+ than in CD8+ T cells.

About this clone itself: The antigen remains unidentified.

The protocol was immunoSEQ multiplex PCR, while the TCRdb copy is restricted to in-frame clones and leaves out a portion. The table includes approximately 68,000 clones, roughly nine tenths detected once. This receptor was identified in an adult with an advanced solid tumor such as melanoma, head and neck, liver or kidney cancer. The specimen was CD4+ or CD8+ T cells sorted from blood, collected in a trial of the OX40 agonist ivuxolimab.

The CDR3 sequence is CASSSNRPKNIQYF. The CDR3 DNA sequence: TGTGCCAGCAGCTCTAATCGCCCCAAAAACATTCAGTACTTC. The chain recombines TRBV11-2 with TRBJ2-4; no definite D call. V lost 4 bases to trimming and J lost 2 bases, with 9 bases between them. The germline gives CDR1 SGHAT, CDR2 FQNNGV. CDR3 length equals 14 residues.